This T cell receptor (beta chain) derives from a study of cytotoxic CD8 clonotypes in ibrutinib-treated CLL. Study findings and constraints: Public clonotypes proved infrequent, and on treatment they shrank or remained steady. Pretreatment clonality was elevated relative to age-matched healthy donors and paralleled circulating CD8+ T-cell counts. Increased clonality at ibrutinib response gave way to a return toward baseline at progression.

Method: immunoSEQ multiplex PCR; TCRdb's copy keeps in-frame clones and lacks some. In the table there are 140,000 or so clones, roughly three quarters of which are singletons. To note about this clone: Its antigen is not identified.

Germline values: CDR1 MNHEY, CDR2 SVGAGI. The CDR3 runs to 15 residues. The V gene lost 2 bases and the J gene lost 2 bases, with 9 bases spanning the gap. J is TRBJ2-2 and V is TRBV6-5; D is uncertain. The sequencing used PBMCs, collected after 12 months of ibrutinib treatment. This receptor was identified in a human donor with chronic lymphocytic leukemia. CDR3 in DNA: TGTGCCAGCAGTTACATGGGCAGAAACACCGGGGAGCTGTTTTTT. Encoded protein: CASSYMGRNTGELFF.